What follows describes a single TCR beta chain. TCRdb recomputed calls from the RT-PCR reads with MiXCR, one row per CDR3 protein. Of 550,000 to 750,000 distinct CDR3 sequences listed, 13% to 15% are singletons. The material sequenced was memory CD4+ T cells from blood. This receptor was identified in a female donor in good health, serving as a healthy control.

The CDR3 is CAWSPRSEQYF. CDR3 nucleotide sequence: TGTGCCTGGAGTCCCCGCAGCGAGCAGTACTTC. This chain connects TRBV30 to TRBJ2-7; D unresolved. The CDR3 is made up of 11 amino acids. The ends were cut back, 2 bases at V and 6 bases at J, with 8 bases in the middle. Germline values: CDR1 GTSNPN, CDR2 SVGIG (reference sequence). Looking up the rest from reference TRBV30 and TRBJ2-7 gives the full variable domain: SQTIHQWPATLVQPVGSPLSLECTVEGTSNPNLYWYRQAAGRGLQLLFYSVGIGQISSEVPQNLSASRPQDRQFILSSKKLLLSDSGFYLCAWSPRSEQYFGPGTRLTVT.